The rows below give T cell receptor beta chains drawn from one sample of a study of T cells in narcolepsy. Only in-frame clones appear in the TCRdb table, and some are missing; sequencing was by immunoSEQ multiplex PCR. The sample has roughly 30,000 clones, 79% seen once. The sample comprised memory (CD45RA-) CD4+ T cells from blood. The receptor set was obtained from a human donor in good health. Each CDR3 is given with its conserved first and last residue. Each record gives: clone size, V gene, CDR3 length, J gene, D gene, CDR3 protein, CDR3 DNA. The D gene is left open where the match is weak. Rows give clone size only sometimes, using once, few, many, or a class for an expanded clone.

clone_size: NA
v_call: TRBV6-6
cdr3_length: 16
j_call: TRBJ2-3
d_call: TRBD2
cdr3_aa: CASGRTSGGLTDTQYF
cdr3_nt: TGTGCCAGCGGTCGAACTAGCGGGGGACTCACAGATACGCAGTATTTT

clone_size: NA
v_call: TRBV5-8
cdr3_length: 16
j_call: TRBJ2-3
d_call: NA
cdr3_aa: CARSSIAVSGTDTQYF
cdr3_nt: TGTGCCAGGAGCTCAATAGCGGTCTCGGGCACAGATACGCAGTATTTT

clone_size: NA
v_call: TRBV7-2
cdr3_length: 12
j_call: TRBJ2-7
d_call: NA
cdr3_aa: CASSFGQYEQYF
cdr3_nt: TGTGCCAGCAGCTTCGGGCAGTACGAGCAGTACTTC

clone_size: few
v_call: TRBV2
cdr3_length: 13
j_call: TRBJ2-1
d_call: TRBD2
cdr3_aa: CASRSGGADEQFF
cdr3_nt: TGTGCCAGCAGAAGCGGGGGGGCAGATGAGCAGTTCTTC

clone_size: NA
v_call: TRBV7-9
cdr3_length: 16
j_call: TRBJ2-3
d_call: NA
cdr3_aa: CASSLNLGFSADTQYF
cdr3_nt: TGTGCCAGCAGCTTAAATCTAGGGTTCAGTGCAGATACGCAGTATTTT

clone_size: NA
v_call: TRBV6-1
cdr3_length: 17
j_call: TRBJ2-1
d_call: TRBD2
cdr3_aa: CASSERTSGSRGLRQFF
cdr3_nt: TGTGCCAGCAGTGAAAGAACTAGCGGGAGTAGGGGTCTACGGCAGTTCTTC

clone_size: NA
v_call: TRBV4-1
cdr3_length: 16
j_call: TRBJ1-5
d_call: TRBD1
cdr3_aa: CASSQGRTGAGQPQHF
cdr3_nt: TGCGCCAGCAGCCAAGGCCGTACAGGGGCTGGTCAGCCCCAGCATTTT

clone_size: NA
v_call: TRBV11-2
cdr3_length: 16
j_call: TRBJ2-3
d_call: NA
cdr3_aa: CASSLLQGSFTDTQYF
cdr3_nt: TGTGCCAGCAGCTTGCTTCAGGGGTCGTTCACAGATACGCAGTATTTT

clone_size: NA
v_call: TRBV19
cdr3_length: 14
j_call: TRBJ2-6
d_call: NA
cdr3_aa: CASSSFTGANVLTF
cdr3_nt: TGTGCCAGTAGTTCCTTCACAGGGGCCAACGTCCTGACTTTC

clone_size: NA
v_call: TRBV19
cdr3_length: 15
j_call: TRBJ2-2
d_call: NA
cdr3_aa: CASTRGSGITGELFF
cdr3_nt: TGTGCCAGTACCCGAGGGTCCGGGATCACCGGGGAGCTGTTTTTT

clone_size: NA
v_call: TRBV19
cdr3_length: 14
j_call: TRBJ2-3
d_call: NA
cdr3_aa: CASSRGTVTDTQYF
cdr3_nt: TGTGCCAGTAGTAGGGGGACTGTCACAGATACGCAGTATTTT

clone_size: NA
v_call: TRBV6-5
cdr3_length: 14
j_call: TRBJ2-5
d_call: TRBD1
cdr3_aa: CASSRDRGQETQYF
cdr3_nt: TGTGCCAGCAGTCGAGACAGGGGGCAAGAGACCCAGTACTTC

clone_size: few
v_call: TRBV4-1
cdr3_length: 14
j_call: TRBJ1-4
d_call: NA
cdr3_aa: CASSELGLNEKLFF
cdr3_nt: TGCGCCAGCAGCGAACTGGGATTGAATGAAAAACTGTTTTTT

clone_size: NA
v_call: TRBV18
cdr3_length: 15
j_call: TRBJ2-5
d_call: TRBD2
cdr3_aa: CASSPDGLAVETQYF
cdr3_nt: TGTGCCAGCTCACCTGACGGACTAGCTGTGGAGACCCAGTACTTC

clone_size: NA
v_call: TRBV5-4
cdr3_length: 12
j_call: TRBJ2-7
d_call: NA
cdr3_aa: CASSLGTYEQYF
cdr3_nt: TGTGCCAGCAGCCTTGGGACCTACGAGCAGTACTTC

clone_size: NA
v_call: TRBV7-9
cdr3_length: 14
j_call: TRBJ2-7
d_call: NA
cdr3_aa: CASSLAGVSYEQYF
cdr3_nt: TGTGCCAGCAGCTTAGCGGGTGTCTCCTACGAGCAGTACTTC

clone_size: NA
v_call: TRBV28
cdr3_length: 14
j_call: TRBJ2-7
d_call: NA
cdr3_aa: CASSLGVRSYEQYF
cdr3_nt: TGTGCCAGCAGTTTAGGGGTGCGCAGCTACGAGCAGTACTTC

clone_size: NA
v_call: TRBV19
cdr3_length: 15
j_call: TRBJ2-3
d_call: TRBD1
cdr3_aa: CASSPRDRVRDTQYF
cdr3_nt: TGTGCCAGTAGCCCCCGGGACAGGGTTCGGGATACGCAGTATTTT

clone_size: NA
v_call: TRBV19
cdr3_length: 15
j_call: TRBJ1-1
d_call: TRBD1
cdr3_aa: CASSPRTGGGTEAFF
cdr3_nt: TGTGCCAGTAGTCCCCGGACAGGGGGCGGGACTGAAGCTTTCTTT